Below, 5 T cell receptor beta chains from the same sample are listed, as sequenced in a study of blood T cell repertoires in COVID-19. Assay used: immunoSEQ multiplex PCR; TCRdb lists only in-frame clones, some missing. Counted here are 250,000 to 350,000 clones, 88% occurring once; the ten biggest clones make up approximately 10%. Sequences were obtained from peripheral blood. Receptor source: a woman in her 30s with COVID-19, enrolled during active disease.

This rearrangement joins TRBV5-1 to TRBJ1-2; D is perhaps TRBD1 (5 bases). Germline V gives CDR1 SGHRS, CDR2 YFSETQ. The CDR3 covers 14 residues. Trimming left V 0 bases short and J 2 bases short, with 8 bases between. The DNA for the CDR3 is TGCGCCAGCAGCTTGGCGGGGGAGAACTATGGCTACACCTTC. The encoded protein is CASSLAGENYGYTF. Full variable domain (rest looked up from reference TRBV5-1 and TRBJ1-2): KAGVTQTPRYLIKTRGQQVTLSCSPISGHRSVSWYQQTPGQGLQFLFEYFSETQRNKGNFPGRFSGRQFSNSRSEMNVSTLELGDSALYLCASSLAGENYGYTFGSGTRLTVV.

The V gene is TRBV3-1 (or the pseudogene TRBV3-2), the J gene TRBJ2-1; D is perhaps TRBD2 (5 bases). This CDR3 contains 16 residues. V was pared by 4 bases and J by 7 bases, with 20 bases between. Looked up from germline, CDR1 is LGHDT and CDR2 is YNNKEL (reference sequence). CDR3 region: CASSPHNGLVRNEQFF. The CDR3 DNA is TGTGCCAGCAGCCCCCATAATGGACTTGTTCGGAATGAGCAGTTCTTC.

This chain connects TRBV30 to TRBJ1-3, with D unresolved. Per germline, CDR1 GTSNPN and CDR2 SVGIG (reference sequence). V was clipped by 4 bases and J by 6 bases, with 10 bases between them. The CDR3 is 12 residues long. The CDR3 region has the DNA TGTGCCTGGACGGTTGTGAAAAACACCATATATTTT. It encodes CAWTVVKNTIYF.

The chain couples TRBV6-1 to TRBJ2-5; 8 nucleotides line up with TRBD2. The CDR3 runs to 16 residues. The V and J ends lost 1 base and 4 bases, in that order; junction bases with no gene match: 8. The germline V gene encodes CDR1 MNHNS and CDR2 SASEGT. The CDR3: CASSEGPGGSGETQYF. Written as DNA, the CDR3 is TGTGCCAGCAGTGAAGGACCGGGAGGGTCGGGAGAGACCCAGTACTTC.

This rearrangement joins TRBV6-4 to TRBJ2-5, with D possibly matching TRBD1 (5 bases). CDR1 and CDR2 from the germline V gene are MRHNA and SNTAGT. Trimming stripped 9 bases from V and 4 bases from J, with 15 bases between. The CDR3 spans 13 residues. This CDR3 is CASEGHWGETQYF. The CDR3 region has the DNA TGTGCCAGTGAAGGACATTGGGGAGAGACCCAGTACTTC.